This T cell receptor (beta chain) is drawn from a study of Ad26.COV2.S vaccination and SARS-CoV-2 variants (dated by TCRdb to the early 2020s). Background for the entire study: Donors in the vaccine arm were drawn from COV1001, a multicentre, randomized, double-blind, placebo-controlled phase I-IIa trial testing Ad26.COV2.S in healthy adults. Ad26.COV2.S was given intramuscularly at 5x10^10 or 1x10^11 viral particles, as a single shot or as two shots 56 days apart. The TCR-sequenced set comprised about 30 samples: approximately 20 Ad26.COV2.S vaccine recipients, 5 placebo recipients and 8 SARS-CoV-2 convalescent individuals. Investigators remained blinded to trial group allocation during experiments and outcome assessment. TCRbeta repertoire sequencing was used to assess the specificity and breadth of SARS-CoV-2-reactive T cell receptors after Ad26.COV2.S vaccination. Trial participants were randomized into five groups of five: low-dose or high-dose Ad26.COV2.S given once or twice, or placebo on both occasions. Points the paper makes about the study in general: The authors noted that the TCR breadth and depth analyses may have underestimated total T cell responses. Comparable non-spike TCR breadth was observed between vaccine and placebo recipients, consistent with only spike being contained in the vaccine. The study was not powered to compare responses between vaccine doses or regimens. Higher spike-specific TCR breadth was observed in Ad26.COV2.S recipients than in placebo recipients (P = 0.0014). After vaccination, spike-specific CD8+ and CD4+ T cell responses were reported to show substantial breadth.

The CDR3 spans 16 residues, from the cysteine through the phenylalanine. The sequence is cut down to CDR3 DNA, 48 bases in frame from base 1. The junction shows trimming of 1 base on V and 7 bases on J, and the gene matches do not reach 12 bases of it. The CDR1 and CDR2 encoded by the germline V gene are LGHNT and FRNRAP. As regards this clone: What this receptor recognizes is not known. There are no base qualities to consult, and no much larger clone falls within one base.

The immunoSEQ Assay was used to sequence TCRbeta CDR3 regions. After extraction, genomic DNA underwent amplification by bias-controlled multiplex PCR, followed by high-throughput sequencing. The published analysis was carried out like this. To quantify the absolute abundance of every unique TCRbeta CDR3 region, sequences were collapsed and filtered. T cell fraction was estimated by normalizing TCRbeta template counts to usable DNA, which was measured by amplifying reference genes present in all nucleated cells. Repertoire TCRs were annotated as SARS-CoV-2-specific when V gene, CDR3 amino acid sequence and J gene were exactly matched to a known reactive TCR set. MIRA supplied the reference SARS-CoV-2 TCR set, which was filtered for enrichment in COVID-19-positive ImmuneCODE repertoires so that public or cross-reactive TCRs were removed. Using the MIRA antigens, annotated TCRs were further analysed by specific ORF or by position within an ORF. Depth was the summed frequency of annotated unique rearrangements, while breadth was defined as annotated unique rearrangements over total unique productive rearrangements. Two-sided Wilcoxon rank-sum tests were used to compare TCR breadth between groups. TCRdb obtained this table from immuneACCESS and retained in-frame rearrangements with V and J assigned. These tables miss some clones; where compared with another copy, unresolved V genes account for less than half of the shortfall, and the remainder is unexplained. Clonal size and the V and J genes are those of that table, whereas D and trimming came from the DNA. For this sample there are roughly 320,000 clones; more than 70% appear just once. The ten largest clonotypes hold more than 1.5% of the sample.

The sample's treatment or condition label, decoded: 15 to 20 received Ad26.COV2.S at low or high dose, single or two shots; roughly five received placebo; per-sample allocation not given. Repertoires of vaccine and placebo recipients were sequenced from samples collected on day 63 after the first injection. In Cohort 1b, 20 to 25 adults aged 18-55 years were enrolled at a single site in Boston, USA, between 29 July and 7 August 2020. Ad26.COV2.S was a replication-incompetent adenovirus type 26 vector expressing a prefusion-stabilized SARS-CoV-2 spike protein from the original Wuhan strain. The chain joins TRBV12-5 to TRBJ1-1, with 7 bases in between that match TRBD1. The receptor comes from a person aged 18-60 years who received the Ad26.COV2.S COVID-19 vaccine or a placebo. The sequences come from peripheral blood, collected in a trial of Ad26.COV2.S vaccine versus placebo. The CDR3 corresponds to CASGLDGRSRTGEAFF. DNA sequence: TGTGCTAGTGGTTTGGATGGGAGGAGCCGGACAGGTGAAGCTTTCTTT.